Only a few counts were recorded for the clone carrying this TCR beta chain. The sample belongs to a study of patients and donors after allogeneic stem cell transplantation. This CDR3 is built from 13 residues. Germline lookup yields CDR1 LGHNA and CDR2 YSLEER. The junction had 4 bases not matched to a gene; V was cut back by 4 bases and J by 7 bases. TCRdb used MiXCR to reprocess the RT-PCR reads, holding one entry per CDR3 protein. This sample has about 400,000 distinct CDR3 sequences, with approximately 16% found just once. Input material: blood, either unsorted or a sorted T cell fraction (not recorded which). The sequence was collected from a human donor who was either an allogeneic HSCT recipient or a stem cell or donor lymphocyte infusion donor (not recorded which). It is not recorded whose cells these are; they may come from a transplant donor. V gene TRBV4-3 combines with J gene TRBJ2-1; 7 nucleotides match TRBD2. For the CDR3, the DNA is TGCGCCAGCAGCCCCAACGGGGGGAATGAGCAGTTCTTC. It encodes CASSPNGGNEQFF.